This TCR beta chain was retrieved from a study of OX40 agonist ivuxolimab in advanced cancers. In the study overall: The costimulatory receptor OX40 (CD134) was targeted by ivuxolimab, a fully human IgG2 agonistic monoclonal antibody. Prior anti-PD-1, anti-PD-L1 or anti-CTLA-4 therapy was permitted, and about two fifths of dose-escalation patients had received checkpoint inhibitors. The monotherapy dose-escalation portion (N ≈ 50 patients) of the phase I ivuxolimab trial is reported in the paper. The point of sequencing TCRbeta in the periphery was to test whether ivuxolimab changed TCR sequence diversity and drove clonal T-cell expansion. In the dose-escalation cohort, 65% to 85% of patients were male, and the mean age was approximately 60 years with a range of roughly 23 to 90. Intravenous ivuxolimab was administered to patients every 2 weeks at six dose levels: 0.01, 0.1, 0.3, 1.5, 3 and 10 mg/kg. Of the approximately 50 dose-escalation patients, hepatocellular carcinoma was present in 19, melanoma in approximately 15, renal cell carcinoma in 9 and head and neck cancer in 9. Partial responses occurred in three dose-escalation patients, of whom one had hepatocellular carcinoma and two had cutaneous melanoma. The full study reports these points: Antigen specificity was not determined for the clonally expanded peripheral T cells. In the 0.1-3.0 mg/kg groups, partial responders had among the lowest normalized peripheral clonal expansion, particularly in CD8+ T cells. After ivuxolimab, more expanded clones were found on average in CD8+ T cells than in CD4+ T cells. Low levels of normalized T-cell clonal expansion were also shown by some nonresponding patients. Clonal expansion of both CD4+ and CD8+ blood T cells was observed from baseline to week 6 at doses 0.1 to 3.0 mg/kg.

To sequence the TCRbeta CDR3 region, genomic DNA was isolated from the sorted cells. The immunoSEQ Assay was used to sequence the TCRbeta CDR3 regions. What TCRdb holds here is the immuneACCESS table cut down to in-frame rearrangements. Part of the clones is not present; checked against another copy, under half of the missing clones reflect an unresolved V gene, and the others are unexplained. In all, the sample holds 70,000 to 90,000 clones, and around 81% of those were seen once. The ten largest clones take up around 2% of the sample. Patients with a history of autoimmune disease or receiving systemic immunosuppression were excluded from the trial. Peripheral blood for TCR sequencing was drawn from every dose cohort at baseline, at cycle 4 day 1 and at cycle 7 day 1. Samples were obtained from an open-label, multicenter, first-in-human phase I dose-escalation trial of ivuxolimab. Adults with locally advanced or metastatic melanoma, renal cell carcinoma, hepatocellular carcinoma or head and neck squamous cell carcinoma were enrolled in the trial. Before TCR sequencing, CD4+ T cells and CD8+ T cells were sorted from peripheral blood as separate populations.

Of note for this clone: Its recognized antigen is unknown. No much larger clone exists at a distance of one base, and base qualities are not known.

Taken from cysteine to phenylalanine, the CDR3 has 12 residues. The read is trimmed to its CDR3 DNA, 36 bases read in frame from base 1. The junction shows trimming of 3 bases on V and 11 bases on J, plus 14 bases between the germline ends. CDR1 and CDR2 are drawn from the germline V gene: SGHDT, YYEEEE. This sequence originates from an adult with an advanced solid tumor such as melanoma, head and neck, liver or kidney cancer. The receptor chain draws on TRBV5-6 and TRBJ1-1; TRBD1 is a possible D gene, resting on 5 matching bases. The starting material was CD4+ or CD8+ T cells sorted from blood, obtained in a trial of the OX40 agonist ivuxolimab. The CDR3 is CASSSPGGLAFF. The nucleotides are TGTGCCAGCAGCTCACCCGGGGGTTTGGCTTTCTTT.